This T cell receptor beta chain was profiled in a study of human thymus T cells. Thymic samples were excised during corrective heart operations. V dropped 0 bases and J dropped 4 bases, with 16 bases sitting between them. This CDR3 region has 15 residues. The germline CDR1 and CDR2 sequences are GTSNPN and SVGIG (reference sequence). Repertoires were generated with immunoSEQ multiplex PCR, while TCRdb's copy carries only in-frame clones and drops some. This table holds 120,000 or so clones, around 94% found once. Sequenced: thymus tissue. V gene TRBV30 combines with J gene TRBJ2-7; tentatively, D is TRBD2 (6 bases). The source of this sequence is a boy in the first two years of life with a congenital heart defect but otherwise immunologically healthy. In nucleotides, the CDR3 is TGTGCCTGGAGTGTACGGGGGACTGGGCCATACGAGCAGTACTTC. It is translated as CAWSVRGTGPYEQYF.